This TCR gamma chain was observed in a study of intestinal T cells in coeliac disease. This clone was counted between two and nine times. Genomic DNA came from ten roughly 5.2-µm formalin-fixed paraffin-embedded scrolls per case. The TRG library came from approximately 0.2 ug of biopsy DNA amplified with LymphoTrack primers. TCRdb reanalysed the multiplex PCR reads with CATT. The sample has several hundred gamma-chain clones, approximately 40% seen once. The CDR3 length is 14 residues. From germline, CDR1 is VTNTFY and CDR2 YDVSTARD (reference sequence). V was pared by 6 bases and J by 4 bases, with 12 bases of the junction left unmatched.

The chain combines TRGV3 with TRGJ1 or TRGJ2. This receptor was obtained from a human donor who served as a control with a normal duodenal biopsy, not a healthy volunteer. The sequencing sample was made of a duodenal biopsy. CDR3 loop: CATWQVVRYYKKLF. DNA of the CDR3: TGTGCCACCTGGCAAGTAGTTCGGTATTATAAGAAACTCTTT.